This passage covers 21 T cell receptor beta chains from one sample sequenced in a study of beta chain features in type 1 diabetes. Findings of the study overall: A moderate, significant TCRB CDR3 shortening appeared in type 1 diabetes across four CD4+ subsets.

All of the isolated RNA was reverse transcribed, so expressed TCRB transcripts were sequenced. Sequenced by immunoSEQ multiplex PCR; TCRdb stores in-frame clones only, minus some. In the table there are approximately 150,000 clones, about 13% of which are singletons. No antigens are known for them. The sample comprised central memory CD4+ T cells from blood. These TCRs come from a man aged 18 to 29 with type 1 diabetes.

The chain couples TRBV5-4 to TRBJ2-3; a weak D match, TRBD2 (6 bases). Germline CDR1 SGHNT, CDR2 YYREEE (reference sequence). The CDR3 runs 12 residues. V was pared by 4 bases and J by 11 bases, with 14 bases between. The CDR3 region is CASSETSFEQYF. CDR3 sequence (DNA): TGTGCCAGCAGCGAAACTAGCTTTGAGCAGTATTTT.

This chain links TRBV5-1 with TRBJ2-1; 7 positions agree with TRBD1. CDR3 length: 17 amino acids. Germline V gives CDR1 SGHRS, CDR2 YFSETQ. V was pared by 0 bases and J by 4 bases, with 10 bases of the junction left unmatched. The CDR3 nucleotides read TGCGCCAGCAGCTTGGCCACAGGGGATCTATTTTACAATGAGCAGTTCTTC. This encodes CASSLATGDLFYNEQFF.

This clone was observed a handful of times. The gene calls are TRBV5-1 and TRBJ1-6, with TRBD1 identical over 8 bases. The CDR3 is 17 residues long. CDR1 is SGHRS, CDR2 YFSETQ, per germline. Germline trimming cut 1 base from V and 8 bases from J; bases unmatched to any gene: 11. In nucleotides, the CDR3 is TGCGCCAGCAGCTTGCAGGGGGCGCCTGGTTTCGATTCACCCCTCCACTTT. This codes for CASSLQGAPGFDSPLHF.

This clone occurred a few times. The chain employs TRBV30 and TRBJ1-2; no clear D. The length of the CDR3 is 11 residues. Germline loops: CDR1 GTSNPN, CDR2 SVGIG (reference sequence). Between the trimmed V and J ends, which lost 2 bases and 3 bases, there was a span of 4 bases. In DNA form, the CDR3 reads TGTGCCTGGAGTTTCGACTATGGCTACACCTTC. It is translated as CAWSFDYGYTF.

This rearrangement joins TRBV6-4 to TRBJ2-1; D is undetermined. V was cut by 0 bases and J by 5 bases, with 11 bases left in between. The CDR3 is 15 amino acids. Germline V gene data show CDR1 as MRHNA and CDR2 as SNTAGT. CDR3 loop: CASSDSPFTNNEQFF. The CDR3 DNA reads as TGTGCCAGCAGTGACTCCCCATTTACTAACAATGAGCAGTTCTTC.

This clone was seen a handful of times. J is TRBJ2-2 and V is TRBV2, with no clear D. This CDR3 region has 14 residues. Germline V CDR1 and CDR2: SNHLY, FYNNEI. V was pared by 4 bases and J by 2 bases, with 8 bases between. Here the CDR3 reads CASSVMANTGELFF. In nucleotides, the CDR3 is TGTGCCAGCAGTGTTATGGCAAACACCGGGGAGCTGTTTTTT.

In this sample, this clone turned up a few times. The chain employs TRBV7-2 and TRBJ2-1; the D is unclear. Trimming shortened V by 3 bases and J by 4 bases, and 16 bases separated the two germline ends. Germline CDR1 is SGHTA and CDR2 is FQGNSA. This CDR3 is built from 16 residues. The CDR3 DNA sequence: TGTGCCAGCAGCTTTGGTAGCTCGGTCAGGTACAATGAGCAGTTCTTC. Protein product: CASSFGSSVRYNEQFF. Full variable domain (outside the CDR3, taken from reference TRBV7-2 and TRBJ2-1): GAGVSQSPSNKVTEKGKDVELRCDPISGHTALYWYRQSLGQGLEFLIYFQGNSAPDKSGLPSDRFSAERTGGSVSTLTIQRTQQEDSAVYLCASSFGSSVRYNEQFFGPGTRLTVL.

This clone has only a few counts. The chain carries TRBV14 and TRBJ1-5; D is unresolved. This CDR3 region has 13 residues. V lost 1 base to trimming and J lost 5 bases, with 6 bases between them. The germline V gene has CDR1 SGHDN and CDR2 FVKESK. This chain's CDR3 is CASSQGVDQPQHF. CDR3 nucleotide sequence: TGTGCCAGCAGCCAAGGGGTGGATCAGCCCCAGCATTTT.

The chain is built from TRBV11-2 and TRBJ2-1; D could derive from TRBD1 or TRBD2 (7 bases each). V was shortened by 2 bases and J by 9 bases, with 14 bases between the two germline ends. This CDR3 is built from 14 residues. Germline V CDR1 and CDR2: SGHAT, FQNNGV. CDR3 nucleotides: TGTGCCAGCAGCTTACGGCAGGGGGAGGGTGAGCAGTTCTTC. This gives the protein CASSLRQGEGEQFF.

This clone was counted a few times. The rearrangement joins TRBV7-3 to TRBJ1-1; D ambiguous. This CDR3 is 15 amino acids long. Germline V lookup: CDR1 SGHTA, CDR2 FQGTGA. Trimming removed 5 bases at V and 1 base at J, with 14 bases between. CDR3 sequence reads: CASSPRIGKNTEAFF. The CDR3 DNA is TGTGCCAGCAGCCCCCGTATCGGAAAGAACACTGAAGCTTTCTTT.

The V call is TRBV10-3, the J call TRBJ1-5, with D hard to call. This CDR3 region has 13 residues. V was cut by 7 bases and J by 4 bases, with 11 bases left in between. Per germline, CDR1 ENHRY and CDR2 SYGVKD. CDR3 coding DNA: TGTGCCATCACCCCGGGCGGGAATCAGCCCCAGCATTTT. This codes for CAITPGGNQPQHF.

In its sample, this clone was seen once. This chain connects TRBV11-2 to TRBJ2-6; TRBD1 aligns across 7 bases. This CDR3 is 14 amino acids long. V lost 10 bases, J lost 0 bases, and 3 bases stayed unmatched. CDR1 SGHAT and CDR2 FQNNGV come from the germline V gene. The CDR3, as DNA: TGTGCCATTACAGGGGACTCTGGGGCCAACGTCCTGACTTTC. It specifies CAITGDSGANVLTF.

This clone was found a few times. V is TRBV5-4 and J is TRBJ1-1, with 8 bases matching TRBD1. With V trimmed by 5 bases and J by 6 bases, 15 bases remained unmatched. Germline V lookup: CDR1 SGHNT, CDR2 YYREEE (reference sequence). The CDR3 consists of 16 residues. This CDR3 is CASSQGQGLFLPEAFF. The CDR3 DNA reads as TGTGCCAGCAGTCAAGGACAGGGCCTGTTTTTGCCTGAAGCTTTCTTT.

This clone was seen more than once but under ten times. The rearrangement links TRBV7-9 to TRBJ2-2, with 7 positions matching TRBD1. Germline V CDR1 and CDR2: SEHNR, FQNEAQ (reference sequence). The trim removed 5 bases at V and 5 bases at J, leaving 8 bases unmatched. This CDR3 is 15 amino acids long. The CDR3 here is CASSRTGGLTGELFF. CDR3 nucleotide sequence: TGTGCCAGCAGCCGGACAGGAGGTTTGACCGGGGAGCTGTTTTTT. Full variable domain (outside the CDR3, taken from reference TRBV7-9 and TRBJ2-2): DTGVSQNPRHKITKRGQNVTFRCDPISEHNRLYWYRQTLGQGPEFLTYFQNEAQLEKSRLLSDRFSAERPKGSFSTLEIQRTEQGDSAMYLCASSRTGGLTGELFFGEGSRLTVL.

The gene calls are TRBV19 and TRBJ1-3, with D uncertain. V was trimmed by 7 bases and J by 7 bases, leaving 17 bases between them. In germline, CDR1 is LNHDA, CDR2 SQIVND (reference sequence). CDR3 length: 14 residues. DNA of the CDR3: TGTGCCAGTATCCCGACGGAGGTCCCGAACACCATATATTTT. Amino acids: CASIPTEVPNTIYF.

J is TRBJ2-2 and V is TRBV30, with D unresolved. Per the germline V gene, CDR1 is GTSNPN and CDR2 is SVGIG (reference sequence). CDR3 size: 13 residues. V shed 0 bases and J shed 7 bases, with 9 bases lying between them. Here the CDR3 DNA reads TGTGCCTGGAGTGTTTCCGTAAGCGGGGAGCTGTTTTTT. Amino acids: CAWSVSVSGELFF. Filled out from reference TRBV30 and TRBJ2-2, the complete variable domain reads SQTIHQWPATLVQPVGSPLSLECTVEGTSNPNLYWYRQAAGRGLQLLFYSVGIGQISSEVPQNLSASRPQDRQFILSSKKLLLSDSGFYLCAWSVSVSGELFFGEGSRLTVL.

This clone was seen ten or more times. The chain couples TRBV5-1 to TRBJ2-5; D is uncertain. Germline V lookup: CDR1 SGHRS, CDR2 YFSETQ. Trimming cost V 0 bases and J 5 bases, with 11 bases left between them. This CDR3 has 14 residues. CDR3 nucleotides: TGCGCCAGCAGCTTGGGAAACCCACGGGAGACCCAGTACTTC. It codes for CASSLGNPRETQYF. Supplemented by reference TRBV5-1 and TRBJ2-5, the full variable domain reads KAGVTQTPRYLIKTRGQQVTLSCSPISGHRSVSWYQQTPGQGLQFLFEYFSETQRNKGNFPGRFSGRQFSNSRSEMNVSTLELGDSALYLCASSLGNPRETQYFGPGTRLLVL.

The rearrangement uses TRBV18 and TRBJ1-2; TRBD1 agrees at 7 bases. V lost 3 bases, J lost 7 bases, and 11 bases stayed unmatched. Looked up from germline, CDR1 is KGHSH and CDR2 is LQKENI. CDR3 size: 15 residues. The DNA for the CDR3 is TGTGCCAGCTCACCGGGAACCGGGACAGAATCTGGCTACACCTTC. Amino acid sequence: CASSPGTGTESGYTF.

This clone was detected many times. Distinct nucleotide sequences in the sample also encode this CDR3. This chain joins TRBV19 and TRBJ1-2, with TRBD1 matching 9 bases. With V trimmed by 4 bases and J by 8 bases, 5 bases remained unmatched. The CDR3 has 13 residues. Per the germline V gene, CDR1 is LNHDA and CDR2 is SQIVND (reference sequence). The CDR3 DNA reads TGTGCCAGTAGTACCCGACAGGGGGACGGCTACACCTTC. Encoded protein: CASSTRQGDGYTF.

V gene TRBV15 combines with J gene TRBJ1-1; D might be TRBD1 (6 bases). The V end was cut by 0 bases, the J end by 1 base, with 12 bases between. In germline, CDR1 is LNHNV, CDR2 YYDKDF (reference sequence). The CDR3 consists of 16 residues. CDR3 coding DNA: TGTGCCACCAGCAGAGATGGATGGGGACAGAACACTGAAGCTTTCTTT. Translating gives CATSRDGWGQNTEAFF.

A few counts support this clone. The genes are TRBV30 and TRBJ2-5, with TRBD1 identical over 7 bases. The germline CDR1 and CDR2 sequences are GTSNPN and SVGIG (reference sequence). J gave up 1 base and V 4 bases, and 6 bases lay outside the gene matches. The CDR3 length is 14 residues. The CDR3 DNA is TGTGCCTGGACTCGCAGGGGGAGCCAAGAGACCCAGTACTTC. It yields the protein CAWTRRGSQETQYF.